A selection of T cell receptor beta chains follows, all from one sample in a study of cytomegalovirus exposure and HLA in healthy donors. Assay used: immunoSEQ multiplex PCR; TCRdb lists only in-frame clones, some missing. The sample contains approximately 280,000 clones, 75% to 90% of which appear only once. Sample: PBMCs. All receptors derive from a man aged 40-50 years in good health and CMV-seropositive. CDR3s include the opening cysteine and the closing phenylalanine or tryptophan. D genes are given only for firm matches. Rows give clone size only sometimes, using once, few, many, or a class for an expanded clone.

cdr3_aa | cdr3_nt | j_call | clone_size | d_call | v_call
CAWSETGTTEAFF | TGTGCCTGGAGCGAGACAGGGACCACTGAAGCTTTCTTT | TRBJ1-1 | NA | TRBD1 | TRBV30
CASIPGGTYNEQFF | TGTGCCAGTATACCGGGGGGTACCTACAATGAGCAGTTCTTC | TRBJ2-1 | NA | TRBD2 | TRBV28
CASRRDRRLEEQYF | TGTGCCAGCAGGCGGGACAGGCGGCTCGAGGAGCAGTACTTC | TRBJ2-7 | NA | TRBD1 | TRBV28
CASSPGQGNIQYF | TGTGCCAGCAGTCCGGGACAGGGGAACATTCAGTACTTC | TRBJ2-4 | NA | TRBD1 | TRBV6-4
CASSLGVLAVVNTGELFF | TGTGCCAGCAGCTTAGGAGTACTAGCGGTAGTTAACACCGGGGAGCTGTTTTTT | TRBJ2-2 | NA | TRBD2 | TRBV7-2
CASNQGAGDEQYF | TGCGCCAGTAACCAAGGGGCAGGGGACGAGCAGTACTTC | TRBJ2-7 | NA | NA | TRBV5-1
CASRRDRVAYEQYF | TGTGCCAGCAGGAGGGACAGGGTCGCCTACGAGCAGTACTTC | TRBJ2-7 | NA | TRBD1 | TRBV6-5
CASSYGVVGEQFF | TGTGCCAGCAGTTATGGAGTAGTAGGTGAGCAGTTCTTC | TRBJ2-1 | NA | NA | TRBV6-5
CASSYLGGRAEDTQYF | TGTGCCAGCAGTTACCTTGGCGGGAGGGCGGAAGATACGCAGTATTTT | TRBJ2-3 | few | TRBD2 | TRBV6-5
CASSWTEYEQYF | TGTGCCAGCAGTTGGACAGAATACGAGCAGTACTTC | TRBJ2-7 | NA | NA | TRBV28
CSARHRDGYTF | TGCAGTGCTAGGCACAGGGACGGCTACACCTTC | TRBJ1-2 | NA | NA | TRBV20-1
CASSEEGRTGELFF | TGCGCCAGCAGCGAGGAGGGCCGTACCGGGGAGCTGTTTTTT | TRBJ2-2 | NA | NA | TRBV4-3
CASSTTGIQYEQYF | TGTGCCAGCAGCACGACAGGGATACAATACGAGCAGTACTTC | TRBJ2-7 | NA | TRBD1 | TRBV7-9
CASSLRGQETFF | TGTGCCAGCAGTTTAAGAGGACAGGAAACGTTCTTC | TRBJ2-1 | NA | TRBD1 | TRBV27
CASSQESDSSGNTIYF | TGCGCCAGCAGCCAAGAGTCTGACAGCTCTGGAAACACCATATATTTT | TRBJ1-3 | NA | NA | TRBV4-1
CASSFGQGDEQYF | TGTGCCAGCAGCTTTGGACAGGGGGACGAGCAGTACTTC | TRBJ2-7 | few | TRBD1 | TRBV7-9
CASRLLLAGVDGQFF | TGTGCCAGCAGACTACTTCTAGCGGGAGTTGATGGGCAGTTCTTC | TRBJ2-1 | NA | TRBD2 | TRBV6-5